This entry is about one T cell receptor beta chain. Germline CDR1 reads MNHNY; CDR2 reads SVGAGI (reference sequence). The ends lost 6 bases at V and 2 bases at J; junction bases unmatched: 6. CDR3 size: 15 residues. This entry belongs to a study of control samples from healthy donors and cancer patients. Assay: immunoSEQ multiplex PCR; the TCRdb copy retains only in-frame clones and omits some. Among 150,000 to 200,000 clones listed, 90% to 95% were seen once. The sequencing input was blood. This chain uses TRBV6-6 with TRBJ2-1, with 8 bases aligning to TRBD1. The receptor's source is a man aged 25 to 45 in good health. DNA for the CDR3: TGTGCCAGCAGCTCCCGACAGGGGACCTACAATGAGCAGTTCTTC. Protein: CASSSRQGTYNEQFF.